The clone carrying this T cell receptor (beta chain) was detected many times. Its antigen is as yet unknown. This sample is drawn from a study of T-cell reconstitution after alpha-beta-depleted transplantation in children. Whole-study results and caveats: Newly made T cells mostly supplied T-cell counts and diversity one year after transplant. About two months after transplant, alpha-beta T cells reportedly came from several hundred expanded graft clones.

This sample's TCRbeta library carried unique molecular identifier barcodes. Using its own MiXCR run on the PCR reads, TCRdb lists one record per CDR3 protein. The sample has under 850,000 distinct CDR3 sequences; around 12% are singletons. The clonotype originates from a girl aged 2-9 years with congenital amegakaryocytic thrombocytopenia, due to receive a stem cell transplant. The input for sequencing was PBMCs, taken before TCRalphabeta/CD19-depleted stem cell transplant.

CDR3 sequence (DNA): TGCAGCGTTGGCCTAGCGGGTCGGAATGAGCAGTTCTTC. Residues: CSVGLAGRNEQFF. V is TRBV29-1 and J is TRBJ2-1; 8 bases are shared with TRBD2. The CDR3 covers 13 residues. Germline V gives CDR1 SQVTM, CDR2 ANQGSEA. The junction had 6 bases not matched to a gene; V was cut back by 4 bases and J by 7 bases.